This T cell receptor (beta chain) was documented in a study of glioma-infiltrating T cells after dendritic cell vaccination. This clone was found a few times. V was pared by 1 base and J by 6 bases, with 4 bases of the junction left unmatched. This CDR3 spans 15 amino acids. Germline CDR1 LNHNV, CDR2 YYDKDF (reference sequence). Repertoires were generated with immunoSEQ multiplex PCR, while TCRdb's copy carries only in-frame clones and drops some. Of about 50,000 clones in the sample, 89% were seen once. Time point reported: after dendritic cell vaccination, including at tumor progression/relapse. Fresh-frozen tumor tissue and more than two years of survival data were available for all.

The gene calls are TRBV15 and TRBJ2-1, with 9 bases lining up with TRBD1. The sample was blood, taken after dendritic cell vaccination. The clonotype originates from a human donor with glioblastoma. CDR3 nucleotides: TGTGCCACCAGCAGAGGACAGGGGGAAAGCAATGAGCAGTTCTTC. As protein: CATSRGQGESNEQFF.